This T cell receptor (beta chain) was sequenced in a study of blood T cell repertoires in COVID-19. At the level of the study: In each case, the material was cDNA or gDNA derived from T cells, B-cell-depleted T cells, or PBMCs.

For recovered donors of Cohort 3, there were two negative PCRs, clearance, or symptom resolution. Here immunoSEQ multiplex PCR was the method, and the copy in TCRdb shows in-frame clones only, minus some. Of over 200,000 clones detected, under 90% appear once; the ten largest clones hold roughly 1.8%. The CDR3 is 14 amino acids. Germline CDR1 and CDR2: LGHDT and YNNKEL (reference sequence). V gave up 3 bases and J gave up 9 bases; unmatched junction bases: 4. This chain connects TRBV3-1 (or the pseudogene TRBV3-2) to TRBJ1-6; 8 bases line up with TRBD1. This sequence was found in a man between 60 and 75 years old who had recovered from COVID-19. Material: PBMCs or T cells enriched from blood (not recorded which). For the CDR3, the DNA is TGTGCCAGCAGCCAGGACAGGGCAGGTTCACCCCTCCACTTT. It encodes CASSQDRAGSPLHF.